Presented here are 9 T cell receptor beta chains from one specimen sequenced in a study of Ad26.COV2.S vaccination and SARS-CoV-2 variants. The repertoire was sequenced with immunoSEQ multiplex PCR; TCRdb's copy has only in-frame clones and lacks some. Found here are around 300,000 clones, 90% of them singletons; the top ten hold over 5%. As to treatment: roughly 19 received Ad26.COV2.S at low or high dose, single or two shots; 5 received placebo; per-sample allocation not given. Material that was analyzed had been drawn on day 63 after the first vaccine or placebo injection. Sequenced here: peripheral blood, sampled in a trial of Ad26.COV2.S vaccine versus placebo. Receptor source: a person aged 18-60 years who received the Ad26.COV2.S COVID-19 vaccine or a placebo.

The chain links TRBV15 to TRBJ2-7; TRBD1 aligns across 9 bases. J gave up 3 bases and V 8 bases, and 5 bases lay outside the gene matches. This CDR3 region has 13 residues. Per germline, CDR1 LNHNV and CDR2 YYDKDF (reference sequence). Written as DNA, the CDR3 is TGTGCCACCGCGACGGGACAGGGCTACGAGCAGTACTTC. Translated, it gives CATATGQGYEQYF.

The CDR3 DNA reads as TGTGCCAGCAGTATTCGAGGAGATACTGAAGCTTTCTTT. Its translation: CASSIRGDTEAFF. J is TRBJ1-1 and V is TRBV12-3 or TRBV12-4; D gene unclear. CDR3 length: 13 residues. V was clipped by 5 bases and J by 5 bases, with 12 bases between them.

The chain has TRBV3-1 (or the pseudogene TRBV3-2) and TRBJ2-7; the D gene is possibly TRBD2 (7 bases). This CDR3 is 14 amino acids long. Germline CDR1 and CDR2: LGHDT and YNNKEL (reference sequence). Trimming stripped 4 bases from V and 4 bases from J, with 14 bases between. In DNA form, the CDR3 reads TGTGCCAGCAGCCGCCAGGGGACTACGTACGAGCAGTACTTC. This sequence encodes CASSRQGTTYEQYF.

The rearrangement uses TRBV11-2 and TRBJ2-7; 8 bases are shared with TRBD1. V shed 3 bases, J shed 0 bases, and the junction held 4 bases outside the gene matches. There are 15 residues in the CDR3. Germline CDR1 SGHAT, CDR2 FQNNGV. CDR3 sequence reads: CASSFLDRGSYEQYF. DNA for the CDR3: TGTGCCAGCAGCTTCCTAGACAGGGGCTCCTACGAGCAGTACTTC.

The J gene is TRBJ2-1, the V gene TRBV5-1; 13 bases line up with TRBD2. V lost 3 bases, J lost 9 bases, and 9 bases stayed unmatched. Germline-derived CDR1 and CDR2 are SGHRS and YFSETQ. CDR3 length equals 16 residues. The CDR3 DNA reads TGCGCCAGCAGCTGGGGGACTAGCGGGAACCCTGGTGAGCAGTTCTTC. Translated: CASSWGTSGNPGEQFF.

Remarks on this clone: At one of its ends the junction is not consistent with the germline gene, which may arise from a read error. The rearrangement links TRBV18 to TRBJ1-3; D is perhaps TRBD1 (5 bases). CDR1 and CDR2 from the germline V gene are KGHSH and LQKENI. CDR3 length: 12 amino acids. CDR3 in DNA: TGTGCCAGCTCGCCACCGGGGGACACCATATATTTT. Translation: CASSPPGDTIYF.

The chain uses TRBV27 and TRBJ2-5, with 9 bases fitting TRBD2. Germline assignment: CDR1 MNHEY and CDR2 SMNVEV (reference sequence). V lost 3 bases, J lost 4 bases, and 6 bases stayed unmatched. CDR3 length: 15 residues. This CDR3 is CASSFGAGGRETQYF. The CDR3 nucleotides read TGTGCCAGCAGTTTCGGAGCGGGGGGTAGAGAGACCCAGTACTTC.

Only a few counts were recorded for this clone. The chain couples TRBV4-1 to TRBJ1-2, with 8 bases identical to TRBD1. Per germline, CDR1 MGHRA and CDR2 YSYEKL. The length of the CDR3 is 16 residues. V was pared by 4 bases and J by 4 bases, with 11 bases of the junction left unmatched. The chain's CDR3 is CASSRPGRGLPYGYTF. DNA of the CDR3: TGCGCCAGCAGCCGCCCAGGCAGGGGGCTACCCTATGGCTACACCTTC.

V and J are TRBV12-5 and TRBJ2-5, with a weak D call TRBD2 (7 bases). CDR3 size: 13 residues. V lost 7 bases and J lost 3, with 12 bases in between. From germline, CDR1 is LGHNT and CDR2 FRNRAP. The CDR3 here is CASEKGGEETQYF. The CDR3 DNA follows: TGTGCTAGTGAAAAGGGGGGGGAAGAGACCCAGTACTTC.